This is a list of T cell receptor beta chains from one sample in a study of vaccination effects on CD4 cells after COVID-19. These receptors lack a known antigen. The assay was immunoSEQ multiplex PCR, and TCRdb's table has in-frame clones only and misses some. The table lists some 29,000 clones, less than 80% of them singletons. The material was CD4+ T cells from PBMCs cultured with SARS-CoV-2 spike peptides, obtained after COVID-19 vaccination. These receptors all stem from a human donor who received a COVID-19 vaccine. Both conserved end residues are trimmed from each CDR3. The order of the fields is V gene, J gene, CDR3 protein.

TRBV5-5	TRBJ1-3	ASSLGGVGLSGNTIY
TRBV18	TRBJ2-7	ASSPGQGKAYEQY
TRBV7-9	TRBJ1-3	ASSPRQRLGNTIY
TRBV3-1/TRBV3-2	TRBJ2-2	ASSQDRTGGLNTGELF
TRBV4-1	TRBJ2-2	ASSEGHFPGELF
TRBV3-1/TRBV3-2	TRBJ2-7	ASSQRGSGYEQY
TRBV3-1/TRBV3-2	TRBJ1-1	ASSQGTGLAEAF
TRBV29-1	TRBJ1-2	SAEPQDGYT
TRBV7-9	TRBJ2-7	ASSPAVASEQY
TRBV6-5	TRBJ2-7	ASRVGTSGSYEQY
TRBV6-5	TRBJ1-5	ASTTTLSQPQH
TRBV3-1/TRBV3-2	TRBJ2-7	ASSPKGLAGGEQY
TRBV7-2	TRBJ1-5	ASSLVSSVLLVLNQPQH
TRBV19	TRBJ2-1	ASSIGASAYQSSYNEQF
TRBV3-1/TRBV3-2	TRBJ1-5	ASSFDPGNQPQH
TRBV2	TRBJ2-7	ASTLAQGEQY
TRBV18	TRBJ2-1	ASSPGTGRPGEQF
TRBV5-6	TRBJ2-7	ASSGQGSQY
TRBV27	TRBJ1-1	ASSKGEGDTEAF
TRBV10-2	TRBJ2-5	ASTTTSGIETQY
TRBV3-1/TRBV3-2	TRBJ1-1	ASSLYSMNTEAF
TRBV27	TRBJ2-7	ASGMQGTYEQY
TRBV29-1	TRBJ2-5	SVEGFGETQY
TRBV7-9	TRBJ1-1	ASSLGGRIMNTEAF
TRBV25-1	TRBJ2-5	ASSGVLAGDGETQY
TRBV7-8	TRBJ2-2	ASSPQGAGELF
TRBV27	TRBJ2-2	ASSLYDGELF
TRBV18	TRBJ1-4	ASSPLGSGVEKLF
TRBV5-1	TRBJ2-5	ASSLDGGQGGRETQY
TRBV25-1	TRBJ1-2	ASSESGPGNGYT
TRBV19	TRBJ1-4	ASSIKQVSGNEKLF
TRBV2	TRBJ2-3	ASSSEAGGADTQY
TRBV29-1	TRBJ1-1	SVDDSLNTEAF
TRBV4-2	TRBJ2-1	ASSHMTVGGTSYNEQF
TRBV19	TRBJ2-5	ASSIGRRIQETQY
TRBV2	TRBJ1-2	ASSMRRNYGYT
TRBV11-3	TRBJ2-3	ASSLGSSTDTQY
TRBV7-8	TRBJ1-2	ASSFRGANGYT
TRBV3-1/TRBV3-2	TRBJ2-6	ASSQDGGATFARANVLT
TRBV15	TRBJ2-1	ATSWGTSTSGSQF
TRBV18	TRBJ1-1	ASSPQVMNTEAF
TRBV19	TRBJ2-1	ASRADPTNPYNEQF
TRBV28	TRBJ2-7	ASSPGTGGPSVQY
TRBV11-3	TRBJ1-1	ASSPRRRDRGRWDTEAF
TRBV19	TRBJ2-7	ASSIRDRGSYEQY
TRBV7-9	TRBJ1-5	ASSLTGDQPQH
TRBV4-1	TRBJ2-7	ASSRGGQETYEQY
TRBV2	TRBJ2-2	ASYGQDTGELF
TRBV6-1	TRBJ2-3	ASSERERSTDTQY
TRBV5-4	TRBJ2-3	ASSHEGGFQSTDTQY
TRBV29-1	TRBJ1-4	SVSQGNNEKLF
TRBV6-6	TRBJ1-1	ASRTPTLGEAF
TRBV4-1	TRBJ2-1	ASSQASVNNEQF